The source of this TCR beta chain is a study of cytomegalovirus exposure and HLA in healthy donors. General observations from the study: Researchers reported from a later analysis that most CMV-associated TCR beta chains appeared HLA-restricted.

The V end was cut by 8 bases, the J end by 9 bases, with 11 bases between. Germline V CDR1 and CDR2: SNHLY, FYNNEI. The CDR3 sequence is 11 residues long. Both 60 Vbeta primers and 13 Jbeta primers went into the PCR. Clones were sequenced by immunoSEQ multiplex PCR, and TCRdb holds only the in-frame ones, with some missing. In the table there are approximately 220,000 clones, approximately 88% of which are singletons. As for this clone: Its antigen is as yet unknown.

The source material was PBMCs. The chain combines TRBV2 with TRBJ2-4; weak D call: TRBD1 (6 bases). The TCR was taken from a boy aged 2 to 10 in good health and CMV-seronegative. CDR3 amino acids: CASARGGIQYF. The CDR3 coding sequence is TGTGCCAGCGCCCGAGGGGGCATTCAGTACTTC.